A single sample is the source of the 20 T cell receptor beta chains below, sequenced in a study of blood T cell repertoires in COVID-19. Data came from immunoSEQ multiplex PCR; TCRdb stores just in-frame clones and leaves some out. The data contain some 270,000 clones, over 75% of them singletons. Sequencing used PBMCs or T cells enriched from blood (not recorded which). Receptor source: a woman aged 40 to 49 who had been exposed to COVID-19.

The J gene is TRBJ2-1, the V gene TRBV18, with 8 bases fitting TRBD2. This CDR3 has 15 amino acids. The junction had 10 bases not matched to a gene; V was cut back by 3 bases and J by 9 bases. Germline lookup yields CDR1 KGHSH and CDR2 LQKENI. The CDR3 nucleotides are TGTGCCAGCTCACCCCCGGGACTAGGAGGGGGTGAGCAGTTCTTC. It is translated as CASSPPGLGGGEQFF.

This rearrangement joins TRBV19 to TRBJ1-6; D is ambiguous. Trimming took 5 bases from V and 10 from J, leaving 15 bases between them. The CDR3 is 14 residues long. Germline CDR1 and CDR2: LNHDA and SQIVND (reference sequence). CDR3 loop: CASSYLGSGSPLHF. CDR3 nucleotides: TGTGCCAGTAGTTATCTAGGGTCGGGATCACCCCTCCACTTT. The variable domain in full, with the rest retrieved from reference TRBV19 and TRBJ1-6, is DGGITQSPKYLFRKEGQNVTLSCEQNLNHDAMYWYRQDPGQGLRLIYYSQIVNDFQKGDIAEGYSVSREKKESFPLTVTSAQKNPTAFYLCASSYLGSGSPLHFGNGTRLTVT.

The chain employs TRBV7-2 and TRBJ2-5; the D gene is possibly TRBD2 (5 bases). Germline CDR1 SGHTA, CDR2 FQGNSA. Between the trimmed V and J ends, which lost 8 bases and 1 base, there was a span of 17 bases. The length of the CDR3 is 15 residues. CDR3 sequence (DNA): TGTGCCAGCGGCCCCGAGAAAGCGGTCCAAGAGACCCAGTACTTC. Translating gives CASGPEKAVQETQYF.

The CDR3 loop is CAISKTAEAFF. CDR3 nucleotides: TGTGCCATCAGCAAGACAGCTGAAGCTTTCTTT. The V gene is TRBV10-3, the J gene TRBJ1-1; tentatively, D is TRBD1 (5 bases). The CDR3 consists of 11 residues. V was clipped by 6 bases and J by 6 bases, with 8 bases between them. CDR1 ENHRY and CDR2 SYGVKD come from the germline V gene.

The chain joins TRBV7-6 to TRBJ1-1; 9 bases map to TRBD1. J lost 6 bases, V lost 6 bases, and 11 bases had no gene match. Germline V lookup: CDR1 SGHVS, CDR2 FNYEAQ. This CDR3 contains 15 residues. CDR3 residues: CASRPNRGPGAEAFF. The CDR3 coding sequence is TGTGCCAGCAGACCTAACAGGGGGCCCGGCGCTGAAGCTTTCTTT.

This sequence joins TRBV11-3 and TRBJ1-2; D is uncertain. Germline CDR1 SGHNT, CDR2 YENEEA. Trimming removed 5 bases from V and 8 bases from J, with 12 bases in between. The CDR3 sequence is 12 residues long. CDR3 sequence: CASSTDGWGYTF. The DNA of the CDR3 is TGTGCCAGCAGCACCGACGGGTGGGGCTACACCTTC.

This chain uses TRBV27 with TRBJ2-2, with a possible D match to TRBD2 (5 bases). V shed 2 bases and J shed 5 bases, with 12 bases lying between them. This CDR3 has 15 amino acids. Looked up from germline, CDR1 is MNHEY and CDR2 is SMNVEV (reference sequence). DNA for the CDR3: TGTGCCAGCAGTTTAACGGGGTTTCGTACCGGGGAGCTGTTTTTT. Translation gives CASSLTGFRTGELFF.

The chain employs TRBV6-4 and TRBJ2-2; 8 bases map to TRBD1. The CDR3 has 15 residues. Germline V gene data show CDR1 as MRHNA and CDR2 as SNTAGT. The V and J ends lost 6 bases and 5 bases, in that order; junction bases with no gene match: 8. The CDR3 bases are TGTGCCAGCAGACCGGACAGGGCGGGAACCGGGGAGCTGTTTTTT. Amino acid sequence: CASRPDRAGTGELFF.

The V call is TRBV18, the J call TRBJ1-1; 11 bases line up with TRBD1. J was trimmed by 4 bases and V by 2 bases; bases with no gene match: 3. Germline V gene lookup returns CDR1 KGHSH and CDR2 LQKENI. This CDR3 region has 15 residues. The CDR3 loop reads CASSPGQGAVTEAFF. For the CDR3, the DNA is TGTGCCAGCTCACCAGGACAGGGGGCGGTCACTGAAGCTTTCTTT.

V and J are TRBV9 and TRBJ2-3; 7 positions agree with TRBD2. Trimming cost V 4 bases and J 0 bases; bases outside gene matches: 8. From germline, CDR1 is SGDLS and CDR2 YYNGEE. This CDR3 has 16 residues. The CDR3 DNA follows: TGTGCCAGCAGCCGACAAGCGGGAACTAGCACAGATACGCAGTATTTT. This gives the protein CASSRQAGTSTDTQYF.

V usage is TRBV6-5 and J usage is TRBJ2-1; 8 bases map to TRBD2. This CDR3 spans 16 amino acids. V gave up 2 bases and J gave up 3 bases; unmatched junction bases: 6. CDR1 is MNHEY, CDR2 SVGAGI, per germline. The CDR3 DNA sequence: TGTGCCAGCAGTTACGGAAGCGGGGGATTCTACAATGAGCAGTTCTTC. This translates into CASSYGSGGFYNEQFF.

The rearrangement uses TRBV19 and TRBJ1-5; 10 nucleotides align to TRBD1. J was trimmed by 5 bases and V by 8 bases; bases with no gene match: 6. Germline V CDR1 and CDR2: LNHDA, SQIVND (reference sequence). CDR3 length equals 14 residues. The CDR3 nucleotides are TGTGCCAGTCACCGGGACAGGGGCTATCAGCCCCAGCATTTT. It codes for CASHRDRGYQPQHF.

The V gene is TRBV10-3, the J gene TRBJ2-1; 7 bases fit TRBD2. Germline V CDR1 and CDR2: ENHRY, SYGVKD. This CDR3 has 17 amino acids. Trimming removed 0 bases from V and 4 bases from J; junction bases left unmatched: 9. CDR3 in DNA: TGTGCCATCAGTGAGTCGTCGGGGGGAGAGAATTACAATGAGCAGTTCTTC. Translated: CAISESSGGENYNEQFF.

This chain joins TRBV7-9 and TRBJ2-5, with 12 positions matching TRBD2. V shed 7 bases, J shed 5 bases, and the junction held 20 bases outside the gene matches. The CDR3 is 19 residues long. Germline CDR1 reads SEHNR; CDR2 reads FQNEAQ (reference sequence). Here the CDR3 DNA reads TGTGCCAGCACCCCCGTGGGGACTAGCGGGCTTCCAGGCGGTGAGACCCAGTACTTC. It yields the protein CASTPVGTSGLPGGETQYF.

V and J are TRBV6-2 or TRBV6-3 and TRBJ2-5; 8 bases fit TRBD2. J gave up 7 bases and V 5 bases, and 21 bases lay outside the gene matches. CDR3 size: 18 residues. The germline CDR1 and CDR2 sequences are MNHEY and SVGEGT. The CDR3 reads CASSPRREGGGPPGTQYF. The DNA of the CDR3 is TGTGCCAGCAGTCCAAGGCGGGAAGGCGGGGGGCCGCCAGGGACCCAGTACTTC.

The chain links TRBV11-2 to TRBJ2-2; tentatively, D is TRBD1 (6 bases). Trimming removed 6 bases from V and 4 bases from J, with 18 bases in between. The CDR3 is made up of 16 amino acids. Germline V lookup: CDR1 SGHAT, CDR2 FQNNGV. The CDR3 spells CASRLRGFIGTGELFF. The CDR3 nucleotides read TGTGCCAGCAGGTTAAGGGGGTTCATAGGCACCGGGGAGCTGTTTTTT. Based on the CDR3 plus reference TRBV11-2 and TRBJ2-2, the full variable domain is EAGVAQSPRYKIIEKRQSVAFWCNPISGHATLYWYQQILGQGPKLLIQFQNNGVVDDSQLPKDRFSAERLKGVDSTLKIQPAKLEDSAVYLCASRLRGFIGTGELFFGEGSRLTVL.

The chain uses TRBV5-1 and TRBJ1-2; D might be TRBD1 (5 bases). V lost 0 bases and J 1 base, leaving 10 bases between the germline ends. The germline V gene has CDR1 SGHRS and CDR2 YFSETQ. The CDR3 contains 15 residues. The CDR3 nucleotides read TGCGCCAGCAGCTTGGGGGGACTACTTAACTATGGCTACACCTTC. Residues: CASSLGGLLNYGYTF.

V is TRBV12-3 or TRBV12-4 and J is TRBJ1-1, with D perhaps TRBD1 (6 bases). This CDR3 contains 12 residues. V lost 9 bases to trimming and J lost 4 bases, with 12 bases between them. This chain's CDR3 is CASSQGPTEAFF. CDR3 nucleotides: TGTGCCAGTAGTCAGGGGCCCACTGAAGCTTTCTTT.

In DNA form, the CDR3 reads TGTGCCAGCTCACGAGGGGACAGGGGGGAAAAACTGTTTTTT. This codes for CASSRGDRGEKLFF. The chain carries TRBV18 and TRBJ1-4; 11 nucleotides line up with TRBD1. J was trimmed by 8 bases and V by 4 bases; bases with no gene match: 3. Germline V gene data show CDR1 as KGHSH and CDR2 as LQKENI. The CDR3 extends over 14 amino acids.

The rearrangement joins TRBV19 to TRBJ1-3; D gene ambiguous. CDR1 is LNHDA and CDR2 is SQIVND in the germline V gene (reference sequence). The ends were cut back, 7 bases at V and 2 bases at J, with 12 bases in the middle. This CDR3 is built from 14 residues. The CDR3 coding sequence is TGTGCCAGTATTTTTGGGCAGGCTGGAAACACCATATATTTT. Translated, it gives CASIFGQAGNTIYF.